Below are 5 T cell receptor beta chains sequenced from a single sample in a study of shared clonotypes between healthy human individuals. Clones were read by immunoSEQ multiplex PCR, and TCRdb kept only the in-frame ones, dropping some. The sample yields about 2 million clones, 85% to 95% seen once. The sequencing sample was made of naive CD4+ T cells sorted from blood. Subset described: CD45RA+ positively selected. The receptors here all came from a man between 18 and 35 years old in good health.

The chain has TRBV18 and TRBJ1-1; D ambiguous. From germline, CDR1 is KGHSH and CDR2 LQKENI. The CDR3 runs to 14 residues. Trimming took off 6 bases at V and 2 bases at J, with 13 bases between the two ends. The CDR3 protein is CASSPKDGNTEAFF. DNA for the CDR3: TGTGCCAGCTCCCCCAAGGACGGAAACACTGAAGCTTTCTTT.

The genes are TRBV2 and TRBJ1-5; a possible D gene is TRBD1 (6 bases). V was clipped by 8 bases and J by 5 bases, with 13 bases between them. The CDR3 extends over 13 amino acids. The germline CDR1 and CDR2 sequences are SNHLY and FYNNEI. The chain's CDR3 is CASAQGQDQPQHF. Here the CDR3 DNA reads TGTGCCAGCGCACAGGGCCAGGATCAGCCCCAGCATTTT.

The V and J genes are TRBV5-1 and TRBJ1-1; D gene uncertain. This CDR3 has 14 residues. Germline V lookup: CDR1 SGHRS, CDR2 YFSETQ. V lost 2 bases to trimming and J lost 0 bases, with 8 bases between them. CDR3 loop: CASSFTELNTEAFF. CDR3 DNA sequence: TGCGCCAGCAGCTTTACAGAATTGAACACTGAAGCTTTCTTT.

The chain employs TRBV14 and TRBJ2-3, with D unclear. CDR1 is SGHDN and CDR2 is FVKESK in the germline V gene. The CDR3 is made up of 13 amino acids. Trimming took off 4 bases at V and 2 bases at J, with 7 bases between the two ends. CDR3 sequence (DNA): TGTGCCAGCAGCCCAGGATACACAGATACGCAGTATTTT. Protein: CASSPGYTDTQYF.

The chain employs TRBV6-5 and TRBJ2-7, with D uncertain. The germline V gene has CDR1 MNHEY and CDR2 SVGAGI. The CDR3 contains 13 residues. V shed 7 bases and J shed 2 bases, with 12 bases lying between them. CDR3 in amino acids: CASTGSTTYEQYF. CDR3 nucleotides: TGTGCCAGCACTGGCTCGACGACCTACGAGCAGTACTTC.